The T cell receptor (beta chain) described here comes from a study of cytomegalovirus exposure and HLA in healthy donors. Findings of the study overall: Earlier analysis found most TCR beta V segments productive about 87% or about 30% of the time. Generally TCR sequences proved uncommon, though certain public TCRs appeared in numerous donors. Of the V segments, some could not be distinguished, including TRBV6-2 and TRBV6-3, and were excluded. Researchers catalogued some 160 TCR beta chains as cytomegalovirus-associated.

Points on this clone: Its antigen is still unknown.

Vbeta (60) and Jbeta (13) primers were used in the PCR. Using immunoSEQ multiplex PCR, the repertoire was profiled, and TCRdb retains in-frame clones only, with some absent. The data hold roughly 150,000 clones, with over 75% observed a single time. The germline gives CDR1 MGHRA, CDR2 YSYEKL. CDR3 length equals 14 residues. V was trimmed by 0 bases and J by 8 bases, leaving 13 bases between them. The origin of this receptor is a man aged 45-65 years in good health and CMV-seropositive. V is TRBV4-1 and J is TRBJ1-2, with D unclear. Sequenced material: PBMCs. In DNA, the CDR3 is TGCGCCAGCAGCCAAGAGCCGGGAGGGTTGGGCTACACCTTC. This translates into CASSQEPGGLGYTF.